This TCR beta chain was retrieved from a study of cytomegalovirus exposure and HLA in healthy donors. Researchers ran the PCR with 60 Vbeta and 13 Jbeta primers. The repertoire was sequenced with immunoSEQ multiplex PCR; TCRdb's copy has only in-frame clones and lacks some. Here the sample spans approximately 160,000 clones, just under 80% being singletons. CDR1 is MNHNY and CDR2 is SVGAGI in the germline V gene (reference sequence). The CDR3 loop spans 16 amino acids. Trimming pared 0 bases from V and 3 bases from J, leaving 12 bases between. V usage is TRBV6-6 and J usage is TRBJ1-3; the D is unclear. Sequenced input: PBMCs. This receptor was taken from a woman between 45 and 60 years old in good health and CMV-seropositive. CDR3 sequence (DNA): TGTGCCAGCAGTTACTCGAGTATCCCTGATGGAAACACCATATATTTT. Translation gives CASSYSSIPDGNTIYF.